These 30 T cell receptor beta chains share one sample of origin, sequenced in a study of blood T cells in healthy people across ages. Next came a second PCR, run for about 7 to 12 cycles, which used a sample-barcoded 5' primer along with a J-beta primer mix. TCRdb reprocessed the 5' RACE reads via MiXCR and lists one record per CDR3 protein. Counted here are 1,300,000 or so distinct CDR3 sequences, 59% occurring once; the ten biggest clones make up roughly 7%. Material: blood. The receptors were sampled from a man younger than 35 in good health.

The rearrangement links TRBV20-1 to TRBJ2-3, with a possible D match to TRBD2 (6 bases). V was cut by 3 bases and J by 4 bases, with 14 bases left in between. Germline V gene lookup returns CDR1 DFQATT and CDR2 SNEGSKA (reference sequence). This CDR3 is 14 amino acids long. The CDR3 loop reads CSARATGRSDTQYF. CDR3 DNA: TGCAGTGCTAGGGCCACGGGGAGGTCAGATACGCAGTATTTT.

This sequence joins TRBV30 and TRBJ2-5; 15 bases align to TRBD2. The CDR3 spans 14 residues. J lost 4 bases, V lost 5 bases, and 2 bases had no gene match. The germline CDR1 and CDR2 sequences are GTSNPN and SVGIG (reference sequence). CDR3 DNA: TGTGCCTGGGGACTAGCGGGAGGGGGAGAGACCCAGTACTTC. Encoded protein: CAWGLAGGGETQYF.

This rearrangement joins TRBV27 to TRBJ2-4; the D gene is possibly TRBD2 (5 bases). The CDR3 is 16 amino acids. V lost 5 bases and J lost 0, with 14 bases in between. The V gene's germline CDR1 is MNHEY and CDR2 SMNVEV (reference sequence). The CDR3 sequence is CASSPRGAVAKNIQYF. CDR3 sequence (DNA): TGTGCCAGCAGTCCCCGAGGAGCGGTAGCCAAAAACATTCAGTACTTC.

The chain couples TRBV4-3 to TRBJ1-2; D might be TRBD1 (5 bases). Germline assignment: CDR1 LGHNA and CDR2 YSLEER. V was clipped by 3 bases and J by 2 bases, with 13 bases between them. CDR3 length equals 15 residues. CDR3 coding DNA: TGCGCCAGCAGCCATAACCTTCAGGGAAACTATGGCTACACCTTC. The encoded protein is CASSHNLQGNYGYTF.

The chain combines TRBV10-3 with TRBJ2-4; 9 positions match TRBD2. The J segment lost 4 bases and the V segment lost 2 bases, leaving 3 bases of the junction unmatched. Germline V CDR1 and CDR2: ENHRY, SYGVKD. The length of the CDR3 is 15 residues. CDR3 sequence (DNA): TGTGCCATCAGTGAGAGCGGGGGGCTTAAAAACATTCAGTACTTC. It codes for CAISESGGLKNIQYF.

The rearrangement uses TRBV14 and TRBJ2-4; TRBD2 agrees at 7 bases. V lost 4 bases and J lost 7; bases outside the gene matches: 7. Looked up from germline, CDR1 is SGHDN and CDR2 is FVKESK. The CDR3 runs 14 residues. The CDR3 loop is CASSPVGGLNIQYF. The DNA for the CDR3 is TGTGCCAGCAGCCCCGTGGGAGGGTTGAACATTCAGTACTTC.

The V call is TRBV4-1, the J call TRBJ2-7, with D unclear. The CDR3 has 14 residues. Trimming took 0 bases from V and 2 from J, leaving 8 bases between them. In germline, CDR1 is MGHRA, CDR2 YSYEKL. CDR3 in amino acids: CASSQDEGPYEQYF. The CDR3 DNA sequence: TGCGCCAGCAGCCAAGACGAAGGTCCCTACGAGCAGTACTTC.

The rearrangement uses TRBV7-9 and TRBJ2-3; D is uncertain. Looked up from germline, CDR1 is SEHNR and CDR2 is FQNEAQ (reference sequence). The CDR3 runs 13 residues. V lost 8 bases, J lost 2 bases, and 11 bases lay in between. The CDR3 DNA reads as TGTGCCAGCCAAGGGAAGAACACAGATACGCAGTATTTT. Translated, it gives CASQGKNTDTQYF.

This sequence joins TRBV7-8 and TRBJ2-7; perhaps TRBD2 as D (6 bases). This CDR3 is 14 amino acids long. CDR1 and CDR2 (germline): SGHVS, FQNEAQ. V was trimmed by 2 bases and J by 7 bases, leaving 15 bases between them. The CDR3 nucleotides are TGTGCCAGCAGCTTACGCAGGGTCGGGGGAGAGCAGTACTTC. Its translation: CASSLRRVGGEQYF.

This rearrangement joins TRBV7-2 to TRBJ1-2, with a weak D call TRBD1 (5 bases). This CDR3 is built from 19 residues. Germline V lookup: CDR1 SGHTA, CDR2 FQGNSA. V was clipped by 0 bases and J by 5 bases, with 25 bases between them. CDR3 region: CASSLAILGTSPGGYGYTF. As DNA, the CDR3 is TGTGCCAGCAGCTTAGCCATACTGGGGACCTCCCCTGGGGGGTATGGCTACACCTTC.

Comment on this clonotype: This could be a read error, since a much larger clone is one nucleotide away. The gene calls are TRBV6-6 and TRBJ2-5, with D tentatively TRBD1 (6 bases). The closer fit of TRBJ2-1 to the DNA end suggests the J call may be wrong. There are 13 residues in the CDR3. CDR1 is MNHNY and CDR2 is SVGAGI in the germline V gene (reference sequence). CDR3 DNA: TGTGCCAGCACTTGGACAGACCAAGAGACCCAGTTCTTC. Encoded protein: CASTWTDQETQFF.

This chain joins TRBV4-3 and TRBJ2-3, with TRBD2 identical over 11 bases. The CDR3 runs to 17 residues. V lost 6 bases and J lost 3; bases outside the gene matches: 11. The germline CDR1 and CDR2 sequences are LGHNA and YSLEER. This CDR3 is CASSQKTSGARTDTQYF. CDR3 DNA: TGCGCCAGCAGTCAGAAGACTAGCGGGGCCAGAACAGATACGCAGTATTTT.

Only a few counts were recorded for this clonotype. CDR3 nucleotides: TGTGCCAGCAGCTCCCCTGACAGGTTCCCATACGAGCAGTACTTC. Translated, it gives CASSSPDRFPYEQYF. The V call is TRBV7-2, the J call TRBJ2-7, with D perhaps TRBD1 (6 bases). V gave up 4 bases and J gave up 4 bases, with 17 bases separating them. CDR1 is SGHTA, CDR2 FQGNSA, per germline. This CDR3 is built from 15 residues.

This chain links TRBV5-5 with TRBJ2-4; D possibly corresponds to TRBD2 (6 bases). The end of the DNA is better explained by TRBJ2-7, so the J call may be wrong. The germline CDR1 and CDR2 sequences are SGHKS and YYEKEE (reference sequence). This CDR3 spans 15 amino acids. The CDR3 coding sequence is TGTGCCAGCAGCTTTTTACCGGGACTCACCTACGAGCAGTACTTC. This sequence encodes CASSFLPGLTYEQYF.

V and J are TRBV20-1 and TRBJ2-5; D may be TRBD1 or TRBD2 (5 bases each). Germline CDR1 reads DFQATT; CDR2 reads SNEGSKA (reference sequence). The CDR3 sequence is 16 residues long. Trimming removed 5 bases from V and 0 bases from J, with 19 bases in between. The CDR3, as DNA: TGCAGTGCTGGGGGTAGACCCTACCGAAACCAAGAGACCCAGTACTTC. Translation gives CSAGGRPYRNQETQYF.

The chain recombines TRBV7-2 with TRBJ2-3; 8 bases agree with TRBD1. The CDR3 loop spans 15 amino acids. V lost 5 bases to trimming and J lost 5 bases; unmatched junction nucleotides: 9. In germline, CDR1 is SGHTA, CDR2 FQGNSA. The CDR3, as DNA: TGTGCCAGCAGCCCAGGGACAGGACATGGAGATACGCAGTATTTT. This codes for CASSPGTGHGDTQYF.

V and J are TRBV20-1 and TRBJ2-4; 10 nucleotides match TRBD1. The end of the DNA is better explained by TRBJ2-7, so the J call may be wrong. CDR1 DFQATT and CDR2 SNEGSKA come from the germline V gene (reference sequence). The CDR3 is 15 residues long. DNA for the CDR3: TGCAGTGCGTATACCGGGACAGGGGTTTCCAACGAGCAGTACTTC. Protein product: CSAYTGTGVSNEQYF.

This clonotype was detected only a few times. The V call is TRBV20-1, the J call TRBJ2-1; 7 bases map to TRBD1. The trim removed 6 bases at V and 6 bases at J, leaving 8 bases unmatched. This CDR3 contains 13 residues. CDR1 is DFQATT and CDR2 is SNEGSKA in the germline V gene (reference sequence). The CDR3 loop is CSAYGQAGNEQFF. The CDR3 DNA reads as TGCAGTGCCTATGGACAGGCGGGCAATGAGCAGTTCTTC.

The chain is built from TRBV28 and TRBJ1-6; 10 bases align to TRBD1. Looked up from germline, CDR1 is MDHEN and CDR2 is SYDVKM. The CDR3 is made up of 17 amino acids. Trimming at V came to 2 bases and at J to 10 bases, leaving 11 bases not matched to a gene. This CDR3 reads CASSLLSGGQGRSPLHF. The CDR3 nucleotides read TGTGCCAGCAGTTTACTCTCCGGGGGACAGGGGCGGTCACCCCTCCACTTT.

The rearrangement uses TRBV18 and TRBJ2-3; no firm D call. V dropped 4 bases and J dropped 4 bases, with 9 bases sitting between them. Germline assignment: CDR1 KGHSH and CDR2 LQKENI. This CDR3 is built from 13 residues. The CDR3 loop is CASSLDPSDTQYF. The CDR3 bases are TGTGCCAGCTCACTTGACCCATCAGATACGCAGTATTTT.

V is TRBV7-2 and J is TRBJ2-3; TRBD2 matches at 11 bases. There are 17 residues in the CDR3. V was clipped by 5 bases and J by 0 bases; unmatched bases: 7. In germline, CDR1 is SGHTA, CDR2 FQGNSA. The CDR3 is CASSLIAGGTSTDTQYF. DNA for the CDR3: TGTGCCAGCAGCCTAATAGCGGGGGGGACTAGCACAGATACGCAGTATTTT.

This clonotype came up a few times. The rearrangement uses TRBV29-1 and TRBJ2-5; 9 bases agree with TRBD2. After removal of 5 bases from V and 2 bases from J, the junction contained 9 bases not matched to a gene. The germline gives CDR1 SQVTM, CDR2 ANQGSEA. The CDR3 runs to 15 residues. Here the CDR3 DNA reads TGCAGCGTTCTACCGGGACTAGCAGATCAAGAGACCCAGTACTTC. It codes for CSVLPGLADQETQYF. Full variable domain (remainder filled in from reference TRBV29-1 and TRBJ2-5): SAVISQKPSRDICQRGTSLTIQCQVDSQVTMMFWYRQQPGQSLTLIATANQGSEATYESGFVIDKFPISRPNLTFSTLTVSNMSPEDSSIYLCSVLPGLADQETQYFGPGTRLLVL.

This clonotype was seen a few times. The chain carries TRBV15 and TRBJ2-7; a possible D gene is TRBD2 (6 bases). The assigned J gene may be wrong: the sequence end matches TRBJ2-5 better. Germline V gene sequence: CDR1 LNHNV, CDR2 YYDKDF (reference sequence). The CDR3 has 16 amino acids. CDR3 sequence reads: CATSRNLREYSETQYF. CDR3 sequence (DNA): TGTGCCACCAGCAGAAACCTCCGGGAGTATAGTGAGACCCAGTACTTC.

This chain connects TRBV11-2 to TRBJ1-1, with a tentative D call TRBD1 (6 bases). This CDR3 comprises 15 residues. CDR1 and CDR2 (germline): SGHAT, FQNNGV. V was cut by 0 bases and J by 0 bases, with 8 bases left in between. The chain's CDR3 is CASSLEGAMNTEAFF. The CDR3 nucleotides read TGTGCCAGCAGCTTAGAGGGGGCGATGAACACTGAAGCTTTCTTT.

The genes are TRBV27 and TRBJ2-7; 8 bases match TRBD1. CDR1 and CDR2 from the germline V gene are MNHEY and SMNVEV (reference sequence). V was clipped by 6 bases and J by 0 bases; unmatched bases: 10. This CDR3 comprises 16 residues. DNA of the CDR3: TGTGCCAGCAGCTATACAGGGGGTACTCTCTCCTACGAGCAGTACTTC. Amino acids: CASSYTGGTLSYEQYF.

The gene calls are TRBV10-3 and TRBJ2-1; 11 nucleotides align to TRBD1. Per the germline V gene, CDR1 is ENHRY and CDR2 is SYGVKD. The CDR3 extends over 15 amino acids. Trimming at V came to 11 bases and at J to 8 bases, leaving 14 bases not matched to a gene. CDR3 DNA: TGTGCCTCCGATATAGGACAGGGGGCGCGTGATGAGCAGTTCTTC. It specifies CASDIGQGARDEQFF.

V gene TRBV4-1 combines with J gene TRBJ1-1; 9 bases fit TRBD1. The CDR3 consists of 16 residues. V trimming: 3 bases; J trimming: 5 bases; junction bases outside the gene matches: 10. Germline lookup yields CDR1 MGHRA and CDR2 YSYEKL. The CDR3 spells CASSHAGQGFRTEAFF. Here the CDR3 DNA reads TGCGCCAGCAGCCACGCCGGACAGGGGTTCAGAACTGAAGCTTTCTTT.

The chain joins TRBV15 to TRBJ1-2, with 9 nucleotides matching TRBD1. Germline CDR1 LNHNV, CDR2 YYDKDF (reference sequence). The CDR3 has 14 residues. V lost 5 bases, J lost 8 bases, and 9 bases stayed unmatched. The CDR3 coding sequence is TGTGCCACCAGCCATAGGACAGGGGATACAGGCTACACCTTC. Translated, it gives CATSHRTGDTGYTF.

V is TRBV11-2 and J is TRBJ2-7, with a possible D match to TRBD1 (5 bases). The germline V and J ends were trimmed by 4 bases and 3 bases, with 22 bases remaining between them. The V gene's germline CDR1 is SGHAT and CDR2 FQNNGV. The CDR3 extends over 17 amino acids. CDR3 DNA sequence: TGTGCCAGCAGCTCCGACCCGGTGGGTTGGGGCGGCTACGAGCAGTACTTC. Translated: CASSSDPVGWGGYEQYF.

V usage is TRBV4-2 and J usage is TRBJ2-4, with D perhaps matching TRBD2 (6 bases). With 0 bases removed from V and 13 bases from J, the gap between germline ends came to 19 bases. Germline lookup yields CDR1 LGHNA and CDR2 YNFKEQ. The CDR3 runs 15 residues. The CDR3 DNA reads TGTGCCAGCAGCCAAGATAGTCTGGGACTTGGGGAGCAGTACTTC. Protein product: CASSQDSLGLGEQYF.